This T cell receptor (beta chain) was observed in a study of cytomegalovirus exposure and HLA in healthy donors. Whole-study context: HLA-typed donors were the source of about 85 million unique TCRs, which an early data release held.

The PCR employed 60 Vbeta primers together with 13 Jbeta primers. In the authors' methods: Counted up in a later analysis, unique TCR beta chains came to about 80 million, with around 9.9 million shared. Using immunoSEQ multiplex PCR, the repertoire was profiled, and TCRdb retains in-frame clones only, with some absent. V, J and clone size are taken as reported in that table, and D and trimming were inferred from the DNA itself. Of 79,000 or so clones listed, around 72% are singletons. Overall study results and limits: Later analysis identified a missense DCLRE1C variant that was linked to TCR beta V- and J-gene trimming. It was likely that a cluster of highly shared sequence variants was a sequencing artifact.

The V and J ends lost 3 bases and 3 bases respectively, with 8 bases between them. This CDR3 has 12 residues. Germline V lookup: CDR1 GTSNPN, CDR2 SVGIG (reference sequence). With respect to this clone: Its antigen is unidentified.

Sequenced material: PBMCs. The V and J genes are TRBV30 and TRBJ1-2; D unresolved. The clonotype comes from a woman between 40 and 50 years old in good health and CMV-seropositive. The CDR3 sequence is CAWRGPYYGYTF. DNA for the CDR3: TGTGCCTGGAGGGGCCCCTACTATGGCTACACCTTC. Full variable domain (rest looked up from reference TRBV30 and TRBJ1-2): SQTIHQWPATLVQPVGSPLSLECTVEGTSNPNLYWYRQAAGRGLQLLFYSVGIGQISSEVPQNLSASRPQDRQFILSSKKLLLSDSGFYLCAWRGPYYGYTFGSGTRLTVV.